The 7 T cell receptor beta chains reported below all come from one sample, sequenced in a study of blood T cell repertoires in COVID-19. Using immunoSEQ multiplex PCR, the repertoire was profiled, and TCRdb retains in-frame clones only, with some absent. The profile shows over 75,000 clones, over 70% of them singletons. Sequences were obtained from peripheral blood. Source of these receptors: a man aged 50 to 59 who had recovered from COVID-19.

J is TRBJ2-1 and V is TRBV10-1; a possible D gene is TRBD1 (6 bases). Between the trimmed V and J ends, which lost 5 bases and 4 bases, there was a span of 12 bases. This CDR3 has 14 amino acids. CDR1 is WNHNN and CDR2 is SYGVQD in the germline V gene (reference sequence). In DNA, the CDR3 is TGCGCCAGCAGTCAGGGGCCGGGGTACAATGAGCAGTTCTTC. Translating it yields CASSQGPGYNEQFF.

This clone came up once. This chain joins TRBV19 and TRBJ2-4; 11 nucleotides match TRBD1. CDR1 and CDR2 from the germline V gene are LNHDA and SQIVND (reference sequence). V shed 5 bases, J shed 5 bases, and the junction held 8 bases outside the gene matches. CDR3 length equals 16 residues. The CDR3 sequence: CASSLPGTGGQNIQYF. CDR3 nucleotide sequence: TGTGCCAGTAGTCTTCCCGGGACAGGGGGTCAAAACATTCAGTACTTC.

The V gene is TRBV18, the J gene TRBJ1-2, with 8 bases that match TRBD1. Trimming cost V 4 bases and J 5 bases; bases outside gene matches: 6. Germline V gene data show CDR1 as KGHSH and CDR2 as LQKENI. The CDR3 is 14 amino acids. CDR3 nucleotides: TGTGCCAGCTCACAAACGGGACAGGATTATGGCTACACCTTC. Encoded protein: CASSQTGQDYGYTF.

A single count supports this clone. The rearrangement uses TRBV29-1 and TRBJ2-1; 13 nucleotides match TRBD2. The CDR3 is 14 amino acids. The germline V gene has CDR1 SQVTM and CDR2 ANQGSEA. V lost 8 bases to trimming and J lost 7 bases; unmatched junction nucleotides: 8. The CDR3 loop reads CSFELAGGVNEQFF. The CDR3 DNA sequence: TGCAGCTTCGAACTAGCGGGGGGGGTTAATGAGCAGTTCTTC.

This clone has at least ten counts. CDR3 coding DNA: TGTGCCAGCAGCTTAGCGCCGGGACAGGGCCACGGCTACACCTTC. It yields the protein CASSLAPGQGHGYTF. The chain is built from TRBV7-6 and TRBJ1-2; 9 nucleotides agree with TRBD1. The trim removed 0 bases at V and 8 bases at J, leaving 7 bases unmatched. The germline V gene has CDR1 SGHVS and CDR2 FNYEAQ. This CDR3 contains 15 residues.

J is TRBJ1-5 and V is TRBV2; 7 positions agree with TRBD1. CDR3 size: 14 residues. Germline V lookup: CDR1 SNHLY, CDR2 FYNNEI. The V gene end was trimmed by 5 bases and the J gene end by 2 bases; junction bases not matched to a gene: 3. The CDR3 is CASSPDRGNQPQHF. CDR3 nucleotides: TGTGCCAGCAGTCCCGACAGGGGCAATCAGCCCCAGCATTTT.

The chain couples TRBV27 to TRBJ2-7; possibly TRBD2 for D (5 bases). Trimming stripped 4 bases from V and 4 bases from J, with 20 bases between. Germline values: CDR1 MNHEY, CDR2 SMNVEV (reference sequence). CDR3 length: 16 residues. The CDR3 here is CASSSGSRGRRYEQYF. CDR3 nucleotides: TGTGCCAGCAGTTCCGGCTCGCGTGGGAGACGGTACGAGCAGTACTTC.